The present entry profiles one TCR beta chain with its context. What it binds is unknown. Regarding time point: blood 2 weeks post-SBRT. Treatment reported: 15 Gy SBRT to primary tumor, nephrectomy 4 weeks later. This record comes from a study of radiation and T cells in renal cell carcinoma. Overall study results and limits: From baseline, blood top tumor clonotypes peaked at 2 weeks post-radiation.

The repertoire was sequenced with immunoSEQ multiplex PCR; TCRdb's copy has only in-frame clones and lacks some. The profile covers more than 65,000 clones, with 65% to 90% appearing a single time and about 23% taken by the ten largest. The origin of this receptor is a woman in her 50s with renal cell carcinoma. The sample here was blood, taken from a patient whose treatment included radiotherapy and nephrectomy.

CDR3 in amino acids: CASSPGENTEAFF. For the CDR3, the DNA is TGCGCCAGCAGCCCCGGGGAGAACACTGAAGCTTTCTTT. The chain links TRBV4-3 to TRBJ1-1; D gene ambiguous. This CDR3 contains 13 residues. In germline, CDR1 is LGHNA, CDR2 YSLEER. The V gene lost 4 bases and the J gene lost 1 base, with 7 bases spanning the gap.